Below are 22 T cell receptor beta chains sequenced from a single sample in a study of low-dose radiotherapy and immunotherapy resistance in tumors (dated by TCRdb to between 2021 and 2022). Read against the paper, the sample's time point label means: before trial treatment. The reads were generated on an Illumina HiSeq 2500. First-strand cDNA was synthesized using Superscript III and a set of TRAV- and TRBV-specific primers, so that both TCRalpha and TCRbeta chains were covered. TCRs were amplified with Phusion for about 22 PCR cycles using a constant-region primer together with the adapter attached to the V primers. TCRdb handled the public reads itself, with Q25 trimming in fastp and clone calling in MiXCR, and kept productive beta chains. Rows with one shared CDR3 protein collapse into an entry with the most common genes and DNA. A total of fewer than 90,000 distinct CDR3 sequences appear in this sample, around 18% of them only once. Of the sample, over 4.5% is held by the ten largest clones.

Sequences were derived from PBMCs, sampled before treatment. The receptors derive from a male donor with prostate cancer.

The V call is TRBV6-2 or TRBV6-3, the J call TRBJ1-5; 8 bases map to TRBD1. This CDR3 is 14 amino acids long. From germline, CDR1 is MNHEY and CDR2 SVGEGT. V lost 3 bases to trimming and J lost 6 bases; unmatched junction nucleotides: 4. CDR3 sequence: CASSYQGAGQPQHF. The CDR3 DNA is TGTGCCAGCAGTTATCAGGGGGCCGGTCAGCCCCAGCATTTT.

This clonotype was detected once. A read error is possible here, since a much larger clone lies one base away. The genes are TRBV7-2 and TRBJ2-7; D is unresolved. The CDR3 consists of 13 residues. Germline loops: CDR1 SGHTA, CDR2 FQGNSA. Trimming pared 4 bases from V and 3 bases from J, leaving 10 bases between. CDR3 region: CASSSTCNYEQYF. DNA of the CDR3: TGTGCCAGCAGCTCGACCTGCAACTACGAGCAGTACTTC.

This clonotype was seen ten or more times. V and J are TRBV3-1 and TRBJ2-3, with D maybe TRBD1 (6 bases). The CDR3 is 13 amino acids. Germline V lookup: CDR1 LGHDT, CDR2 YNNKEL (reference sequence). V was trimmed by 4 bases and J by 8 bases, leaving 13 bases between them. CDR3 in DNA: TGTGCCAGCAGCCCAATACAACAGGGTACGCAGTATTTT. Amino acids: CASSPIQQGTQYF.

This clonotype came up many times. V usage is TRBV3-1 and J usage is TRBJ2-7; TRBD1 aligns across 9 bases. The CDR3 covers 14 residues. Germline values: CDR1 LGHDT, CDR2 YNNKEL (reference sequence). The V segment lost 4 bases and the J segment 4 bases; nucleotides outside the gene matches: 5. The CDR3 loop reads CASSPRQGGYEQYF. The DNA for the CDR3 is TGTGCCAGCAGCCCTAGACAGGGGGGGTACGAGCAGTACTTC.

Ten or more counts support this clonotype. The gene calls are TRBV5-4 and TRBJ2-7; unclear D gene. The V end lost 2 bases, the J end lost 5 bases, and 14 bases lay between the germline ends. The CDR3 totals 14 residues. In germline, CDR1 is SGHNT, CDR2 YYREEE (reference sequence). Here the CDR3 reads CASSFTGPRDEQYF. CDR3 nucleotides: TGTGCCAGCAGCTTCACGGGTCCTCGGGACGAGCAGTACTTC.

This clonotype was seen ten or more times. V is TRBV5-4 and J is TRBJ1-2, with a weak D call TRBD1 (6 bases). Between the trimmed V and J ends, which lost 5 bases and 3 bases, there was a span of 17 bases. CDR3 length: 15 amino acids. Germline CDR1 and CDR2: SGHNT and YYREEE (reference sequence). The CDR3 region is CASRGGVYRHYGYTF. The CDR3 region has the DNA TGTGCCAGCAGAGGGGGGGTTTATCGACACTATGGCTACACCTTC.

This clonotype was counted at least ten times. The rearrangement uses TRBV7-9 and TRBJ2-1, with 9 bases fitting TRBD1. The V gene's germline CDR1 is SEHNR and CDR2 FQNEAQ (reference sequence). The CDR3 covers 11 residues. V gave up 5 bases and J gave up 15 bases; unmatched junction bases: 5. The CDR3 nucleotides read TGTGCCAGCAGCCAGGGACAGGGTCCGTTCTTC. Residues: CASSQGQGPFF.

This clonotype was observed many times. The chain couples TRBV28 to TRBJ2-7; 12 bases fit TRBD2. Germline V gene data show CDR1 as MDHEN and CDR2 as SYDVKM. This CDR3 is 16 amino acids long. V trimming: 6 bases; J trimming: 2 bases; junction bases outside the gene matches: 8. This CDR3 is CASRELLAGGAYEQYF. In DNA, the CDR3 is TGTGCCAGCAGGGAACTACTAGCGGGAGGCGCCTACGAGCAGTACTTC.

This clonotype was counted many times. CDR3 protein: CASSYTENTEAFF. CDR3 in DNA: TGTGCCAGCAGTTACACAGAGAACACTGAAGCTTTCTTT. The chain has TRBV6-2 or TRBV6-3 and TRBJ1-1, with D unresolved. The ends were cut back, 2 bases at V and 1 base at J, with 5 bases in the middle. From germline, CDR1 is MNHEY and CDR2 SVGEGT. The CDR3 is made up of 13 amino acids.

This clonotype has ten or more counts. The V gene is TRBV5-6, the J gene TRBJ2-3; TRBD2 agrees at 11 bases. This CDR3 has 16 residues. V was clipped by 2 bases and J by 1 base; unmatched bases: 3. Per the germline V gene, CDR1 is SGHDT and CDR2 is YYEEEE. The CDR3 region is CASSFTSGGRTDTQYF. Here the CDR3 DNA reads TGTGCCAGCAGCTTTACTAGCGGGGGACGCACAGATACGCAGTATTTT.

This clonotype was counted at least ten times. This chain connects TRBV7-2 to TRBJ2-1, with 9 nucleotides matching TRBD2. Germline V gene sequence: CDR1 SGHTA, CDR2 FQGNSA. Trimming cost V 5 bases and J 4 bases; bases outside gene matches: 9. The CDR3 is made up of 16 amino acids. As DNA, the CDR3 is TGTGCCAGCAGCCGAGAAGGGAGCGGGGGGTACAATGAGCAGTTCTTC. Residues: CASSREGSGGYNEQFF.

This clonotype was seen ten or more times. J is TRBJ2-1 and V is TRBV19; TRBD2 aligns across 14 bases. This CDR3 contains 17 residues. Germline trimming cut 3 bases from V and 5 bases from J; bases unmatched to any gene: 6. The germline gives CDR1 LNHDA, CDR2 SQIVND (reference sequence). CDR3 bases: TGTGCCAGTAGTATTAGGGGGACTAGCGGGGGTAACAATGAGCAGTTCTTC. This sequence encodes CASSIRGTSGGNNEQFF.

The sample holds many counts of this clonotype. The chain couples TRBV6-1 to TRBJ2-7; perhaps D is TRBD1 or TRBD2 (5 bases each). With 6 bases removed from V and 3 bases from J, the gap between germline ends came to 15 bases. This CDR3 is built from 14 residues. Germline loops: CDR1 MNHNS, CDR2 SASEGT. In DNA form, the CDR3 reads TGTGCCAGCAGACACACCGGGACCCTCTACGAGCAGTACTTC. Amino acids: CASRHTGTLYEQYF.

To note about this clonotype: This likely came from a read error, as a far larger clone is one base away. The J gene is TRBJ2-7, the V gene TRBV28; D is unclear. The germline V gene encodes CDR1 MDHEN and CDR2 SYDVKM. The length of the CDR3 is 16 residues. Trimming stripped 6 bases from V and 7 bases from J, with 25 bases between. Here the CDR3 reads CASRTLRESSYNEQYF. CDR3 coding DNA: TGTGCCAGCAGGACGCTTCGCGAAAGCTCCTACAATGAGCAGTACTTC.

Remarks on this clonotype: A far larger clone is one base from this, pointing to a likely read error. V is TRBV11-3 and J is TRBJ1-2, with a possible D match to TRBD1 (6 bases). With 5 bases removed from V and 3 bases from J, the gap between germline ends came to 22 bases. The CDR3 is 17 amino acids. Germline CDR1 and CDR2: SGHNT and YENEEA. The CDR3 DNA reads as TGTGCCAGCAGCCCCACGGGGTCTACAGGGTCCTACTATGGCTACACCTTC. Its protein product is CASSPTGSTGSYYGYTF.

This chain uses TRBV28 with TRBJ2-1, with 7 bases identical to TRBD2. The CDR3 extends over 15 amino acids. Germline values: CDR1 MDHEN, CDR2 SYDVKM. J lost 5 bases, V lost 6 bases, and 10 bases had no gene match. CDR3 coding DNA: TGTGCCAGCAGCCCCCCCGGGACTAAGAACAATGAGCAGTTCTTC. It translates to CASSPPGTKNNEQFF.

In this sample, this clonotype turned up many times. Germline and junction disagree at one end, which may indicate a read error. The CDR3 region has the DNA TGCAGTGCAAGAGACAGGGAGGCCGAGCAGTACTTC. Translation: CSARDREAEQYF. The chain couples TRBV20-1 to TRBJ2-7; D is possibly TRBD1 (7 bases). This CDR3 region has 12 residues. Germline lookup yields CDR1 DFQATT and CDR2 SNEGSKA (reference sequence).

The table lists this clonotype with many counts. CDR3 in amino acids: CASIERDRGSDTQYF. DNA for the CDR3: TGTGCCAGCATCGAACGGGACAGGGGTTCAGATACGCAGTATTTT. The chain carries TRBV6-2 or TRBV6-3 and TRBJ2-3; 10 bases are a match to TRBD1. J was trimmed by 4 bases and V by 7 bases; bases with no gene match: 8. This CDR3 region has 15 residues. Germline values: CDR1 MNHEY, CDR2 SVGEGT.

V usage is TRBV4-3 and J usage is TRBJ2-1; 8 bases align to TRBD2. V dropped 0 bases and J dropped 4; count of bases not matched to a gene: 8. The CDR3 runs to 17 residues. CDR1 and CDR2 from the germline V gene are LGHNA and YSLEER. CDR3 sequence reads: CASSQDFLRGGYNEQFF. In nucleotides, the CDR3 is TGCGCCAGCAGCCAAGATTTCCTTCGGGGGGGGTACAATGAGCAGTTCTTC.

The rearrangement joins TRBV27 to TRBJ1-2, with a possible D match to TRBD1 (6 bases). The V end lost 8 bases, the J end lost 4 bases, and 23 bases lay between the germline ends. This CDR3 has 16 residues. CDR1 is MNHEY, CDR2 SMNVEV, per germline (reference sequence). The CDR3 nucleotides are TGTGCCAGCTCCTCGGGCGGGACAAGGAGGGCCTATGGCTACACCTTC. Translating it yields CASSSGGTRRAYGYTF.

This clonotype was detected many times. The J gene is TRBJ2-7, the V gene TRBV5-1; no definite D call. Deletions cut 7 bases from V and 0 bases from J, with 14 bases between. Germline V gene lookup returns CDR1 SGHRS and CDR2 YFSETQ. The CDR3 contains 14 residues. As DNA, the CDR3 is TGCGCCAGCCGGCCGAACGTTATCTCCTACGAGCAGTACTTC. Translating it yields CASRPNVISYEQYF. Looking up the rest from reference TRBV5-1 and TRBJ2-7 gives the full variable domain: KAGVTQTPRYLIKTRGQQVTLSCSPISGHRSVSWYQQTPGQGLQFLFEYFSETQRNKGNFPGRFSGRQFSNSRSEMNVSTLELGDSALYLCASRPNVISYEQYFGPGTRLTVT.

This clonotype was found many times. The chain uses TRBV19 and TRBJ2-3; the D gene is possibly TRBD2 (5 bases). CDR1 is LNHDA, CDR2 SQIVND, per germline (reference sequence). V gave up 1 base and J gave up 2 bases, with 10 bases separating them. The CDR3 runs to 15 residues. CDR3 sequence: CASSIVGDTTDTQYF. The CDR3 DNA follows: TGTGCCAGTAGTATAGTGGGAGACACCACAGATACGCAGTATTTT.